The clone carrying this T cell receptor (beta chain) has only a few counts. Its specificity is not known. The data were taken from a study of response to subunit inactivated influenza vaccine. Study results and limitations: Every seasonal influenza vaccination brings in few new T cells, the authors suggested.

TCRdb recomputed calls from the RT-PCR reads with MiXCR, one row per CDR3 protein. The profile shows about 480,000 distinct CDR3 sequences, approximately 13% of them singletons. This specimen was PBMCs from blood, taken roughly 48 days after vaccination. This sequence originates from a man between 50 and 59 years old who received an inactivated influenza vaccine.

This chain's CDR3 is CAITSGDYGYTF. The CDR3 nucleotides read TGTGCCATCACCAGCGGGGACTATGGCTACACCTTC. V gene TRBV10-3 combines with J gene TRBJ1-2; D is unresolved. The ends were cut back, 7 bases at V and 3 bases at J, with 9 bases in the middle. The CDR3 loop spans 12 amino acids. Germline V gene lookup returns CDR1 ENHRY and CDR2 SYGVKD.